This TCR beta chain was sequenced in a study of T cell repertoires in cytomegalovirus infection. Turning to the study itself: Public TCR beta signatures marked donors with CMV infection and the matching HLA. Findings and caveats of the study: There were HLA-C-restricted CMV-specific TCR beta clonotypes dominating the ex vivo response.

Germline V gene sequence: CDR1 KGHSH, CDR2 LQKENI. The CDR3 runs 14 residues. Between the trimmed V and J ends, which lost 4 bases and 5 bases, there was a span of 15 bases. Using its own MiXCR run on the reads, TCRdb lists one record per CDR3 protein. The sample holds some 300,000 distinct CDR3 sequences, roughly 13% seen once. Notes on this clonotype: Its cognate antigen is unknown.

The J gene is TRBJ2-7, the V gene TRBV18, with a possible D match to TRBD2 (5 bases). This receptor was taken from a human donor in good health (CMV status not recorded). Some clones in this sample may be carry-over from other donors' samples. Sequenced input: PBMCs. CDR3 sequence reads: CASSRIEGSNEQYF. The CDR3 DNA reads TGTGCCAGCTCACGGATTGAGGGTTCCAACGAGCAGTACTTC.